Listed below are T cell receptor beta chains from one sample, sequenced in a study of blood T cell repertoires in COVID-19. Assay: immunoSEQ multiplex PCR; the TCRdb copy retains only in-frame clones and omits some. The sample records 350,000 or so clones, about four fifths being singletons. The sequencing input was peripheral blood. The receptors come from a young man with active or convalescent COVID-19. CDR3s include the opening cysteine and the closing phenylalanine or tryptophan. D genes are given only for firm matches. Clone size is not always given. Where it is, it says once, few, many or a class for expanded clones.

>TRBV24-1|-|TRBJ2-3|-
TGTGCCACCAGTGAATTCGCGGGGACAGATACGCAGTATTTT
CATSEFAGTDTQYF
>TRBV5-4|TRBD1|TRBJ1-6|once
TGTGCCAGCAGCTCCCGGACAGGGGACGATTCACCCCTCCACTTT
CASSSRTGDDSPLHF
>TRBV19|TRBD1|TRBJ1-2|once
TGTGCCACTCGGGACAGGGGTGGGGCGGACTATGGCTACACCTTC
CATRDRGGADYGYTF
>TRBV7-2|-|TRBJ2-7|-
TGTGCCAGCACCAGAGGCTACGAGCAGTACTTC
CASTRGYEQYF
>TRBV7-2|TRBD2|TRBJ2-1|-
TGTGCCAGCAGCTTGGGAGGGACTAGCGGGTTCCATGAGCAGTTCTTC
CASSLGGTSGFHEQFF
>TRBV29-1|-|TRBJ2-5|-
TGCAGCGTGAAGGATGGGGCAGAGACCCAGTACTTC
CSVKDGAETQYF
>TRBV7-3|-|TRBJ2-3|-
TGTGCCAGCAGCACAGACCCCCCGGATACGCAGTATTTT
CASSTDPPDTQYF
>TRBV7-7|-|TRBJ2-2|-
TGTGCCAGCAGCTTAGCGGGCGGGTACGGGGAGCTGTTTTTT
CASSLAGGYGELFF
>TRBV10-3|TRBD1|TRBJ2-7|-
TGTGCCATCAGTTCCCGGGACAGTGCCTACGAGCAGTACTTC
CAISSRDSAYEQYF
>TRBV7-8|-|TRBJ2-7|few
TGTGCCAGCAGCTTCCAGGGAATCGAGCAGTACTTC
CASSFQGIEQYF
>TRBV9|-|TRBJ2-7|-
TGTGCCAGCAGCCCCCAACCGACAGGTGTCGAGCAGTACTTC
CASSPQPTGVEQYF
>TRBV19|-|TRBJ2-3|-
TGTGCCAGTAGGGACATAAGTTTTACCACAGATACGCAGTATTTT
CASRDISFTTDTQYF
>TRBV7-3|TRBD2|TRBJ2-7|-
TGTGCCAGCACCGTCCCTGGCGGGGGCTACGAGCAGTACTTC
CASTVPGGGYEQYF
>TRBV7-8|TRBD2|TRBJ2-1|-
TGTGCCAGCAGCTTAGCGCTTGGCGGGGGGGCGGATGAGCAGTTCTTC
CASSLALGGGADEQFF
>TRBV6-5|-|TRBJ2-1|-
TGTGCCAGCAGGAGATACAATGAGCAGTTCTTC
CASRRYNEQFF
>TRBV19|-|TRBJ1-1|-
TGTGCCAGTAGACCTACCGGGACAGAAGCTTTCTTT
CASRPTGTEAFF
>TRBV6-6|-|TRBJ1-5|-
TGTGCCAGCAGTTACTCGGTGGCAGTTAGCAATCAGCCCCAGCATTTT
CASSYSVAVSNQPQHF
>TRBV5-1|-|TRBJ2-7|-
TGCGCCAGCAGCTCCTCCGGGGAGCAGTACTTC
CASSSSGEQYF
>TRBV24-1|TRBD2|TRBJ2-3|-
TGTGCCACCAGTGACCTAGCGGGGGCGGGAGATACGCAGTATTTT
CATSDLAGAGDTQYF
>TRBV2|-|TRBJ1-5|-
TGTGCCAGCAGTGACAGGGGTAGGGGAAGCAATCAGCCCCAGCATTTT
CASSDRGRGSNQPQHF
>TRBV7-2|-|TRBJ1-4|once
TGTGCCAGCAGCTTAGTTGGGGGGGGGCGATGGAAGGAAAAACTGTTTTTT
CASSLVGGGRWKEKLFF
>TRBV5-8|-|TRBJ2-5|-
TGTGCCAGCAGTTTACCGGTGCACCAAGAGACCCAGTACTTC
CASSLPVHQETQYF
>TRBV15|-|TRBJ1-2|-
TGTGCCACCAGCAAAGATCCCGGGGGGTACTATGGCTACACCTTC
CATSKDPGGYYGYTF
>TRBV7-3|TRBD2|TRBJ2-2|-
TGTGCCAGCAGCATGAGGACTAGTCACACCGGGGAGCTGTTTTTT
CASSMRTSHTGELFF
>TRBV7-2|-|TRBJ2-1|many
TGTGCCAGCAGCTACCGCCGGGTTGAGCAGTTCTTC
CASSYRRVEQFF
>TRBV24-1|TRBD2|TRBJ2-2|-
TGTGCCACCACCGGGCTAGCGGGAACCGGGGAGCTGTTTTTT
CATTGLAGTGELFF
>TRBV18|-|TRBJ1-2|-
TGTGCCAGCTCCAAAGGGGGGGGTACGAACTATGGCTACACCTTC
CASSKGGGTNYGYTF
>TRBV7-9|TRBD1|TRBJ2-3|-
TGTGCCAGTGGTACGGGTCAGGGGGCCACAGATACGCAGTATTTT
CASGTGQGATDTQYF
>TRBV9|-|TRBJ1-3|once
TGTGCCAGCAGCGGCAGGTCTGGAAACACCATATATTTT
CASSGRSGNTIYF
>TRBV30|TRBD1|TRBJ1-6|-
TGTGCCTGGAGCGGGACAGCTAATTCACCCCTCCACTTT
CAWSGTANSPLHF
>TRBV5-4|-|TRBJ1-3|-
TGTGCCAGCAGCCCAGGCGTCTCTGGAAACACCATATATTTT
CASSPGVSGNTIYF
>TRBV12-3/TRBV12-4|TRBD2|TRBJ2-7|few
TGTGCCAGCAGTCCAGCGGGACCCTACGAGCAGTACTTC
CASSPAGPYEQYF
>TRBV5-6|-|TRBJ2-7|few
TGTGCCAGCAGCTCCCGGGTCCTGGAGCAGTACTTC
CASSSRVLEQYF
>TRBV19|TRBD1|TRBJ2-3|-
TGTGCCAGTAGTGTCACAGGGGGGTGGACAGATACGCAGTATTTT
CASSVTGGWTDTQYF
>TRBV24-1|TRBD1|TRBJ1-5|-
TGTGCCACCAGTGAGCCGGGACAGGGACAGCCCCAGCATTTT
CATSEPGQGQPQHF
>TRBV9|TRBD2|TRBJ2-7|once
TGTGCCAGCAGCGTAGGACTAGCGGCCTCCTACGAGCAGTACTTC
CASSVGLAASYEQYF